The 22 T cell receptor beta chains below were found in one sample sequenced in a study of T cell responses to AZD1222 COVID-19 vaccine. Generated by immunoSEQ multiplex PCR, the TCRdb table keeps only in-frame clones and is missing some. Among over 130,000 clones, roughly 89% were seen once, and the ten largest hold about 5%. The sequencing here drew on peripheral blood, taken on day 0 of AZD1222 vaccination. These receptors came from an adult in good health.

The rearrangement joins TRBV28 to TRBJ2-1, with a tentative D call TRBD2 (6 bases). V shed 6 bases and J shed 5 bases, with 17 bases lying between them. This CDR3 spans 15 amino acids. Per the germline V gene, CDR1 is MDHEN and CDR2 is SYDVKM. CDR3 residues: CASSPIGSLNNEQFF. The CDR3 DNA reads TGTGCCAGCAGCCCCATCGGGAGTCTAAACAATGAGCAGTTCTTC.

V gene TRBV7-9 combines with J gene TRBJ2-3, with 8 bases identical to TRBD2. V trimming: 1 base; J trimming: 6 bases; junction bases outside the gene matches: 6. CDR3 length equals 15 residues. Per the germline V gene, CDR1 is SEHNR and CDR2 is FQNEAQ (reference sequence). The CDR3 DNA reads TGTGCCAGCAGCTTAGTCGGGAGGGCTGGGGATACGCAGTATTTT. Its protein product is CASSLVGRAGDTQYF.

This clone was seen only a few times. The chain employs TRBV7-9 and TRBJ1-1, with D maybe TRBD1 (6 bases). The length of the CDR3 is 15 residues. Trimming shortened V by 3 bases and J by 4 bases, and 15 bases separated the two germline ends. Germline assignment: CDR1 SEHNR and CDR2 FQNEAQ (reference sequence). In nucleotides, the CDR3 is TGTGCCAGCAGCTTTGAAGGGAGGGGGAGCACTGAAGCTTTCTTT. Protein sequence: CASSFEGRGSTEAFF.

The chain uses TRBV28 and TRBJ2-1; no clear D. There are 14 residues in the CDR3. Germline lookup yields CDR1 MDHEN and CDR2 SYDVKM. V was pared by 5 bases and J by 4 bases, with 12 bases between. The CDR3 reads CASSPPVGYNEQFF. CDR3 nucleotide sequence: TGTGCCAGCAGTCCACCCGTCGGTTACAATGAGCAGTTCTTC.

V is TRBV13 and J is TRBJ1-6; no clear D. Looked up from germline, CDR1 is PRHDT and CDR2 is FYEKMQ (reference sequence). The CDR3 is 14 residues long. Trimming removed 1 base at V and 4 bases at J, with 5 bases between. The DNA for the CDR3 is TGTGCCAGCAGCTTAGTAGGGTATAATTCACCCCTCCACTTT. Its protein product is CASSLVGYNSPLHF.

This clone was picked up one time. The chain links TRBV7-9 to TRBJ2-4; possible D gene TRBD1, 5 bases. CDR1 SEHNR and CDR2 FQNEAQ come from the germline V gene (reference sequence). The CDR3 is 15 residues long. V was cut by 1 base and J by 5 bases, with 12 bases left in between. CDR3 amino acids: CASSLEGYLENIQYF. Written as DNA, the CDR3 is TGTGCCAGCAGCTTAGAGGGGTACCTAGAAAACATTCAGTACTTC.

The chain couples TRBV4-1 to TRBJ1-5; no reliable D call. Trimming took off 0 bases at V and 6 bases at J, with 9 bases between the two ends. This CDR3 spans 14 amino acids. Germline loops: CDR1 MGHRA, CDR2 YSYEKL. CDR3 sequence (DNA): TGCGCCAGCAGCCAAGATGGATCGGTTCAGCCCCAGCATTTT. It codes for CASSQDGSVQPQHF.

The V gene is TRBV18, the J gene TRBJ2-6; D unresolved. CDR1 is KGHSH and CDR2 is LQKENI in the germline V gene. This CDR3 has 15 residues. Deletions cut 3 bases from V and 0 bases from J, with 6 bases between. The CDR3 region has the DNA TGTGCCAGCTCACCTACAGTCTCTGGGGCCAACGTCCTGACTTTC. As protein: CASSPTVSGANVLTF.

The V gene is TRBV6-2 or TRBV6-3, the J gene TRBJ1-3; D uncertain. Germline loops: CDR1 MNHEY, CDR2 SVGEGT. The CDR3 length is 14 residues. Trimming pared 2 bases from V and 4 bases from J, leaving 9 bases between. The chain's CDR3 is CASSYDRIGNTIYF. The CDR3, as DNA: TGTGCCAGCAGTTACGATAGAATCGGAAACACCATATATTTT.

At least ten counts were recorded for this clone. V gene TRBV28 combines with J gene TRBJ1-3; the match to TRBD1 covers 8 bases. The CDR3 has 15 residues. The V gene end was trimmed by 5 bases and the J gene end by 0 bases; junction bases not matched to a gene: 3. Germline V gives CDR1 MDHEN, CDR2 SYDVKM. Written as DNA, the CDR3 is TGTGCCAGCAGTGACAGGGGCCTCTCTGGAAACACCATATATTTT. It specifies CASSDRGLSGNTIYF.

The rearrangement links TRBV28 to TRBJ2-7, with TRBD2 matching over 9 bases. The V gene's germline CDR1 is MDHEN and CDR2 SYDVKM. J lost 7 bases, V lost 1 base, and 8 bases had no gene match. The CDR3 covers 15 residues. The CDR3 reads CASSLYAGGLLEQYF. In DNA form, the CDR3 reads TGTGCCAGCAGTTTATACGCGGGAGGGCTCTTGGAGCAGTACTTC.

The chain combines TRBV19 with TRBJ1-5; 9 bases fit TRBD1. The CDR3 spans 18 residues. Per the germline V gene, CDR1 is LNHDA and CDR2 is SQIVND (reference sequence). V shed 0 bases and J 7 bases; nucleotides not matched to a gene: 13. As DNA, the CDR3 is TGTGCCAGTAGTATAGACCACTGGACAGGGGTGTTTGCACAGCCCCAGCATTTT. This codes for CASSIDHWTGVFAQPQHF.

The chain is built from TRBV28 and TRBJ2-3; D assignment may be TRBD1 or TRBD2 (6 bases each). The CDR3 loop spans 15 amino acids. V was shortened by 6 bases and J by 1 base, with 14 bases between the two germline ends. Germline V gene sequence: CDR1 MDHEN, CDR2 SYDVKM. CDR3 DNA: TGTGCCAGCAGCAAAGGGGGGCCAGGCACAGATACGCAGTATTTT. It codes for CASSKGGPGTDTQYF.

The gene calls are TRBV5-1 and TRBJ1-1; 8 bases are a match to TRBD1. With V trimmed by 3 bases and J by 1 base, 5 bases remained unmatched. The CDR3 sequence is 15 residues long. Germline CDR1 SGHRS, CDR2 YFSETQ. As DNA, the CDR3 is TGCGCCAGCAGCTCCTTTGACAGGGGGAACACTGAAGCTTTCTTT. Residues: CASSSFDRGNTEAFF.

The genes are TRBV2 and TRBJ1-5, with D tentatively TRBD1 (6 bases). In germline, CDR1 is SNHLY, CDR2 FYNNEI. Trimming cost V 3 bases and J 4 bases, with 13 bases left between them. This CDR3 region has 15 residues. The CDR3 DNA sequence: TGTGCCAGCAGTGATAGGACGGGGGCTAATCAGCCCCAGCATTTT. Its translation is CASSDRTGANQPQHF.

The chain joins TRBV19 to TRBJ2-2; the D gene could be TRBD1 or TRBD2 (7 bases each). CDR1 and CDR2 (germline): LNHDA, SQIVND (reference sequence). This CDR3 comprises 19 residues. The V end was cut by 6 bases, the J end by 0 bases, with 23 bases between. CDR3 nucleotides: TGTGCCAGTAGCAGTGACAGGGTTATGGGGGGGTCGAACACCGGGGAGCTGTTTTTT. It codes for CASSSDRVMGGSNTGELFF.

The rearrangement uses TRBV2 and TRBJ1-4; D gene unclear. Germline-derived CDR1 and CDR2 are SNHLY and FYNNEI. V lost 1 base and J lost 8, with 11 bases in between. The CDR3 totals 14 residues. The CDR3 region has the DNA TGTGCCAGCAGTGAAGGCTTCATCGGGGAAAAACTGTTTTTT. Protein sequence: CASSEGFIGEKLFF.

V is TRBV6-5 and J is TRBJ2-3; 10 bases fit TRBD2. The CDR3 totals 15 residues. The germline V gene has CDR1 MNHEY and CDR2 SVGAGI. V shed 5 bases, J shed 3 bases, and the junction held 5 bases outside the gene matches. The CDR3 coding sequence is TGTGCCAGCAGTAGAGCGGGGGGGTTGACAGATACGCAGTATTTT. Translation: CASSRAGGLTDTQYF.

This sequence joins TRBV6-6 and TRBJ2-7, with 7 bases matching TRBD1. The CDR3 totals 12 residues. The germline CDR1 and CDR2 sequences are MNHNY and SVGAGI (reference sequence). J was trimmed by 3 bases and V by 6 bases; bases with no gene match: 2. The chain's CDR3 is CASSRQGYEQYF. DNA of the CDR3: TGTGCCAGCAGCCGACAGGGCTACGAGCAGTACTTC.

The chain is built from TRBV28 and TRBJ1-5; the D gene is possibly TRBD1 (6 bases). Germline lookup yields CDR1 MDHEN and CDR2 SYDVKM. The ends were cut back, 7 bases at V and 8 bases at J, with 21 bases in the middle. The length of the CDR3 is 15 residues. For the CDR3, the DNA is TGTGCCAGCATGACAGGTGGGAAAAGTGTCAAGCCCCAGCATTTT. Amino acids: CASMTGGKSVKPQHF.

In its sample, this clone was seen once. The chain links TRBV2 to TRBJ2-2, with D uncertain. The CDR3 runs 13 residues. V lost 4 bases to trimming and J lost 1 base, with 4 bases between them. Looked up from germline, CDR1 is SNHLY and CDR2 is FYNNEI. CDR3 nucleotides: TGTGCCAGCAGTGCCGGGAACACCGGGGAGCTGTTTTTT. Its protein product is CASSAGNTGELFF.

This sequence joins TRBV7-2 and TRBJ2-3; 8 nucleotides agree with TRBD2. The germline CDR1 and CDR2 sequences are SGHTA and FQGNSA. This CDR3 region has 18 residues. Trimming took 2 bases from V and 3 from J; bases not matched to a gene: 13. This chain's CDR3 is CASSLTSSGGRYTDTQYF. The CDR3 DNA follows: TGTGCCAGCAGCTTAACATCTTCGGGGGGGCGTTATACAGATACGCAGTATTTT.